This paragraph reports one TCR beta chain. The record originates from a study of blood T cell repertoires in COVID-19. Study summary: T cells, B-cell-depleted T cells, or PBMCs provided the cDNA or gDNA that served as material.

In the original workflow: Reference gene primers were amplified, and this amplification served to estimate nucleated cell counts. TCRdb's table, derived via immunoSEQ multiplex PCR, lists solely in-frame clones and lacks some. That table furnishes V, J and clone size, whereas the DNA furnished D and trimming. The table lists around 160,000 clones, 80% of them singletons. Trimming removed 6 bases from V and 7 bases from J; junction bases left unmatched: 16. Germline V gene data show CDR1 as SGHTA and CDR2 as FQGNSA. The CDR3 runs 17 residues. V usage is TRBV7-2 and J usage is TRBJ2-7; 12 nucleotides line up with TRBD2. This sequence was found in a man aged 55 to 70 with active or convalescent COVID-19. The sequenced sample consisted of peripheral blood. Here the CDR3 DNA reads TGTGCCAGCAGTCCGCGTCTAGCGGGAGGGCGGGGTAGGGAGCAGTACTTC. It specifies CASSPRLAGGRGREQYF.